This T cell receptor (beta chain) was documented in a study of blood T cells in healthy people across ages. No fewer than 7 million PBMCs went into each sample. A J-beta primer mix and a sample-barcoded 5' primer were used in a second PCR of about 7 to 11 cycles. CDR3-containing paired-end reads numbered at least 2.5 million in each sample. TCRdb re-analysed the 5' RACE reads in MiXCR, keeping a single row per CDR3 protein. The sample consists of fewer than 2,000,000 distinct CDR3 sequences, roughly 43% of them appearing once. There are a few counts of this clonotype. Its target is unknown. Study-level findings and limits: Diversity figures derived from one million T cells were judged to underestimate the true value. More naive CD4+ cells and higher diversity were found in long-lived than in aged donors.

Germline lookup yields CDR1 SGHRS and CDR2 YFSETQ. The CDR3 runs to 15 residues. V was cut by 0 bases and J by 3 bases, with 12 bases left in between. Sequencing used blood. The chain joins TRBV5-1 to TRBJ2-5; D is unresolved. The source of this sequence is a human donor in good health. The CDR3 nucleotides read TGCGCCAGCAGCTTGGCCGGTTACAGAGAAGAGACCCAGTACTTC. It translates to CASSLAGYREETQYF.